This TCR beta chain stems from a study of OX40 agonist ivuxolimab in advanced cancers. Whole-study results and caveats: It was not determined which antigens were specifically recognized by the peripheral T cells that had undergone clonal expansion. CD4+ and CD8+ blood T cells expanded clonally by week 6 at 0.1 to 3.0 mg/kg.

Patients with a history of autoimmune disease or on systemic immunosuppression were excluded. Regarding this clone: Its specificity is unknown.

Repertoires were generated with immunoSEQ multiplex PCR, while TCRdb's copy carries only in-frame clones and drops some. The sample shows 50,000 to 65,000 clones, over 75% of them seen only once. V lost 3 bases, J lost 2 bases, and 13 bases lay in between. From germline, CDR1 is MNHEY and CDR2 SMNVEV (reference sequence). The CDR3 has 15 amino acids. Sequencing used CD4+ or CD8+ T cells sorted from blood, obtained in a trial of the OX40 agonist ivuxolimab. The genes are TRBV27 and TRBJ2-5, with a weak D call TRBD2 (6 bases). The sequence derives from an adult with an advanced solid tumor such as melanoma, head and neck, liver or kidney cancer. The CDR3 is CASSFHPSGQETQYF. In DNA form, the CDR3 reads TGTGCCAGCAGTTTCCACCCCAGCGGGCAAGAGACCCAGTACTTC.